Each of the 12 T cell receptor beta chains below was sequenced from the same sample in a study of beta chain features in type 1 diabetes (dated by TCRdb to the late 2010s). These receptors' antigens are unknown. General findings and caveats noted by the study authors: Type 1 diabetes patients showed a moderate but significant shortening of TCRB CDR3 length in all four CD4+ subsets.

The library was made by the immunoSEQ multiplex PCR assay. The High Capacity cDNA Reverse Transcription Kit was used to reverse transcribe all of the isolated RNA, meaning that expressed TCRB transcripts were what got sequenced. As stored in TCRdb, this immuneACCESS dataset retains in-frame rearrangements with V and J assigned. A fraction of the clones does not appear; measured against another copy, unresolved V genes explain less than half of the discrepancy, and the remainder lacks a known reason. Within this sample are a few hundred thousand clones, with around 10% of them counted one time only. Approximately 0.6% of the sample is taken by the ten largest. Sequenced input: central memory CD4+ T cells from blood. The source is a man in his thirties or forties with type 1 diabetes.

This clone was found a few times. V and J are TRBV30 and TRBJ2-7, with TRBD2 matching 9 bases. The CDR3 has 17 amino acids. CDR1 is GTSNPN, CDR2 SVGIG, per germline (reference sequence). J lost 4 bases, V lost 0 bases, and 13 bases had no gene match. The CDR3 loop is CAWSVGGRGTLLYEQYF. The CDR3 DNA sequence: TGTGCCTGGAGTGTCGGCGGGAGGGGGACCTTACTTTACGAGCAGTACTTC.

This clone came up a few times. The chain has TRBV5-4 and TRBJ1-6, with 10 nucleotides matching TRBD1. Germline V CDR1 and CDR2: SGHNT, YYREEE (reference sequence). This CDR3 is 14 amino acids long. Unmatched junction bases numbered 5, after V lost 4 bases and J lost 10 bases. As DNA, the CDR3 is TGTGCCAGCAGCCTGGGACAGGGGCAATCACCCCTCCACTTT. It translates to CASSLGQGQSPLHF.

This clone was seen more than once but under ten times. The V gene is TRBV28, the J gene TRBJ1-2, with 7 bases matching TRBD1. The junction had 9 bases not matched to a gene; V was cut back by 6 bases and J by 2 bases. The germline V gene has CDR1 MDHEN and CDR2 SYDVKM. The CDR3 covers 15 residues. Here the CDR3 reads CASSPGTVKNYGYTF. In nucleotides, the CDR3 is TGTGCCAGCAGCCCTGGGACAGTGAAGAACTATGGCTACACCTTC.

Only a few counts were recorded for this clone. As DNA, the CDR3 is TGTGCCATCAGCTCCAGGGAATACGAGCAGTACTTC. This translates into CAISSREYEQYF. The chain couples TRBV10-3 to TRBJ2-5; perhaps TRBD1 as D (5 bases). TRBJ2-7 matches the DNA end more closely, so the J call is doubtful. Germline V gene data show CDR1 as ENHRY and CDR2 as SYGVKD. This CDR3 is 12 amino acids long.

V is TRBV9 and J is TRBJ1-4; 7 positions match TRBD1. V gave up 4 bases and J gave up 7 bases; unmatched junction bases: 10. Germline V CDR1 and CDR2: SGDLS, YYNGEE. This CDR3 contains 15 residues. The CDR3 DNA sequence: TGTGCCAGCAGCCCCAGGGGGGGAACGGGTGAAAAACTGTTTTTT. Its protein is CASSPRGGTGEKLFF.

The chain employs TRBV7-2 and TRBJ2-5, with D unclear. The end of the DNA fits TRBJ2-7 better, so the J call may be wrong. The CDR3 is 11 amino acids. CDR1 is SGHTA, CDR2 FQGNSA, per germline. CDR3: CASADQYEQYF. Written as DNA, the CDR3 is TGTGCCAGCGCCGACCAGTACGAGCAGTACTTC.

The rearrangement uses TRBV7-9 and TRBJ2-4, with a weak D call TRBD2 (6 bases). Germline V CDR1 and CDR2: SEHNR, FQNEAQ (reference sequence). The CDR3 loop spans 17 amino acids. The V end was cut by 1 base, the J end by 3 bases, with 16 bases between. CDR3 loop: CASSLGPSETRKNIQYF. The CDR3 coding sequence is TGTGCCAGCAGCTTAGGCCCTAGCGAGACGCGCAAAAACATTCAGTACTTC.

This clone was counted a few times. The chain has TRBV14 and TRBJ2-3; D unclear. Trimming removed 3 bases from V and 6 bases from J, with 19 bases in between. Germline-derived CDR1 and CDR2 are SGHDN and FVKESK. This CDR3 spans 16 amino acids. The CDR3 sequence: CASSQFSALPLDTQYF. CDR3 bases: TGTGCCAGCAGCCAGTTCAGCGCGCTCCCTCTGGATACGCAGTATTTT.

This clone was seen ten or more times. V and J are TRBV11-1 and TRBJ2-2; 7 nucleotides agree with TRBD2. Germline loops: CDR1 SGHAT, CDR2 FQDESV (reference sequence). This CDR3 is 14 amino acids long. The V and J ends lost 6 bases and 0 bases, in that order; junction bases with no gene match: 1. Here the CDR3 DNA reads TGTGCCAGCAGTAGCGGGTCGAACACCGGGGAGCTGTTTTTT. This codes for CASSSGSNTGELFF.

This clone came up a few times. The chain is built from TRBV11-2 and TRBJ2-3; tentative D call: TRBD1 (6 bases). The V and J ends lost 5 bases and 3 bases respectively, with 12 bases between them. This CDR3 is built from 14 residues. CDR1 SGHAT and CDR2 FQNNGV come from the germline V gene. Here the CDR3 DNA reads TGTGCCAGCAGCCTACAGGGTTGGACAGATACGCAGTATTTT. Protein: CASSLQGWTDTQYF.

This chain uses TRBV10-2 with TRBJ2-3, with TRBD1 matching 7 bases. The CDR3 length is 15 residues. CDR1 and CDR2 (germline): WSHSY, SAAADI. V lost 5 bases and J lost 2; bases outside the gene matches: 7. CDR3 sequence (DNA): TGCGCCAGCAGTCGACTGGGACAGACCACAGATACGCAGTATTTT. Its protein product is CASSRLGQTTDTQYF.

The rearrangement joins TRBV28 to TRBJ1-3; 9 bases map to TRBD1. The CDR3 sequence is 16 residues long. CDR1 is MDHEN and CDR2 is SYDVKM in the germline V gene. The trim removed 6 bases at V and 0 bases at J, leaving 6 bases unmatched. CDR3 sequence reads: CASRDRGSFSGNTIYF. Here the CDR3 DNA reads TGTGCCAGCAGGGACAGGGGCTCTTTCTCTGGAAACACCATATATTTT.